Listed here is a single TCR beta chain. Its antigen remains unidentified. CDR1 is MNHNY, CDR2 SVGAGI, per germline (reference sequence). Between the trimmed V and J ends, which lost 2 bases and 4 bases, there was a span of 15 bases. The CDR3 spans 16 residues. The record originates from a study of OX40 agonist ivuxolimab in advanced cancers. Findings and limits, study-wide: Among the lowest peripheral clonal expansion occurred in 0.1-3.0 mg/kg partial responders.

Profiling relied on immunoSEQ multiplex PCR, and the TCRdb table lists in-frame clones only, not all of them. The repertoire has approximately 74,000 clones, roughly 90% of them found once; the top ten carry 0.25% to 0.35%. This chain joins TRBV6-6 and TRBJ1-5, with D maybe TRBD1 (5 bases). The source is an adult with an advanced solid tumor such as melanoma, head and neck, liver or kidney cancer. This specimen consisted of CD4+ or CD8+ T cells sorted from blood, obtained in a trial of the OX40 agonist ivuxolimab. Here the CDR3 DNA reads TGTGCCAGCAGTTACCCCCGGGACCCCAGAAATCAGCCCCAGCATTTT. This sequence encodes CASSYPRDPRNQPQHF.